This is a list of T cell receptor beta chains from one sample in a study of glioma-infiltrating T cells after dendritic cell vaccination. Sequencing used immunoSEQ multiplex PCR; TCRdb keeps in-frame clones, though not all of them. The top ten clones hold about 5.5% of a sample with approximately 99,000 clones, roughly 80% of them seen once. Sequencing was performed on blood, taken after dendritic cell vaccination. These receptors all come from a human donor with glioblastoma. CDR3s include the opening cysteine and the closing phenylalanine or tryptophan. Fields, in order: clone size, J gene, V gene, D gene, CDR3 protein, CDR3 DNA. The D gene is left open where the match is weak. Only part of the rows carry a size: once, few, many, or a class if the clone is expanded.

abundance: NA; j_gene: TRBJ1-5; v_gene: TRBV18; d_gene: TRBD1; CDR3aa: CASSGLTGDQPQHF; CDR3nt: TGTGCCAGCTCAGGGTTAACAGGGGACCAGCCCCAGCATTTT
abundance: NA; j_gene: TRBJ2-3; v_gene: TRBV5-4; d_gene: TRBD1; CDR3aa: CASSFRTGGLDTQYF; CDR3nt: TGTGCCAGCAGCTTTAGAACAGGGGGCCTGGATACGCAGTATTTT
abundance: NA; j_gene: TRBJ1-5; v_gene: TRBV5-1; d_gene: TRBD1; CDR3aa: CASSRQGDSNQPQHF; CDR3nt: TGCGCCAGCAGTAGACAGGGAGATAGCAATCAGCCCCAGCATTTT
abundance: NA; j_gene: TRBJ2-1; v_gene: TRBV11-1; d_gene: NA; CDR3aa: CASSLGGWEQFF; CDR3nt: TGTGCCAGCAGCTTGGGCGGGTGGGAGCAGTTCTTC
abundance: NA; j_gene: TRBJ1-5; v_gene: TRBV30; d_gene: TRBD1; CDR3aa: CAWREGTALNQPQHF; CDR3nt: TGTGCCTGGAGGGAAGGGACAGCGTTAAATCAGCCCCAGCATTTT
abundance: NA; j_gene: TRBJ2-1; v_gene: TRBV2; d_gene: TRBD2; CDR3aa: CASGGSGGYYNEQFF; CDR3nt: TGTGCCAGTGGGGGTAGCGGGGGATACTACAATGAGCAGTTCTTC
abundance: once; j_gene: TRBJ2-1; v_gene: TRBV7-6; d_gene: TRBD2; CDR3aa: CASSLDLAGGNNNEQFF; CDR3nt: TGTGCCAGCAGCTTAGATTTGGCGGGAGGGAATAACAATGAGCAGTTCTTC
abundance: few; j_gene: TRBJ2-7; v_gene: TRBV27; d_gene: TRBD1; CDR3aa: CASSPGTVSYEQYF; CDR3nt: TGTGCCAGCAGTCCCGGGACAGTATCCTACGAGCAGTACTTC
abundance: NA; j_gene: TRBJ1-2; v_gene: TRBV30; d_gene: TRBD1; CDR3aa: CAWESGQGNGYTF; CDR3nt: TGTGCCTGGGAGTCGGGACAGGGCAATGGCTACACCTTC
abundance: NA; j_gene: TRBJ2-3; v_gene: TRBV4-2; d_gene: TRBD1; CDR3aa: CASSPTSSGTGGLDTQYF; CDR3nt: TGTGCCAGCAGCCCTACGTCCTCCGGGACAGGGGGTCTTGATACGCAGTATTTT
abundance: NA; j_gene: TRBJ2-7; v_gene: TRBV2; d_gene: NA; CDR3aa: CASRTTVYEQYF; CDR3nt: TGTGCCAGCAGGACGACTGTCTACGAGCAGTACTTC
abundance: NA; j_gene: TRBJ2-3; v_gene: TRBV2; d_gene: NA; CDR3aa: CASSLGGEDTQYF; CDR3nt: TGTGCCAGCAGTCTAGGGGGGGAGGATACGCAGTATTTT
abundance: NA; j_gene: TRBJ2-6; v_gene: TRBV5-1; d_gene: NA; CDR3aa: CASSALTRSGANVLTF; CDR3nt: TGCGCCAGCAGCGCCCTCACGCGCTCTGGGGCCAACGTCCTGACTTTC
abundance: NA; j_gene: TRBJ2-1; v_gene: TRBV19; d_gene: TRBD1; CDR3aa: CASSIRDRGKNEQFF; CDR3nt: TGTGCCAGTAGTATCCGGGACAGGGGGAAAAATGAGCAGTTCTTC
abundance: few; j_gene: TRBJ1-4; v_gene: TRBV5-1; d_gene: TRBD1; CDR3aa: CASSLDGQGTNEKLFF; CDR3nt: TGCGCCAGCAGCTTGGACGGACAGGGCACTAATGAAAAACTGTTTTTT
abundance: NA; j_gene: TRBJ2-3; v_gene: TRBV19; d_gene: NA; CDR3aa: CASSTQGFGTDTQYF; CDR3nt: TGTGCCAGTAGTACCCAGGGATTCGGGACAGATACGCAGTATTTT
abundance: NA; j_gene: TRBJ2-2; v_gene: TRBV27; d_gene: NA; CDR3aa: CASSYRLGGTGELFF; CDR3nt: TGTGCCAGCAGTTACAGGTTGGGCGGAACCGGGGAGCTGTTTTTT
abundance: NA; j_gene: TRBJ1-6; v_gene: TRBV9; d_gene: TRBD1; CDR3aa: CASSPRDRTYNSPLHF; CDR3nt: TGTGCCAGCAGCCCCCGGGACAGAACCTATAATTCACCCCTCCACTTT
abundance: once; j_gene: TRBJ1-2; v_gene: TRBV6-5; d_gene: NA; CDR3aa: CASARSNYGYTF; CDR3nt: TGTGCCAGCGCCCGGTCTAACTATGGCTACACCTTC
abundance: NA; j_gene: TRBJ2-2; v_gene: TRBV5-1; d_gene: NA; CDR3aa: CASSGGGRNTGELFF; CDR3nt: TGCGCCAGCAGCGGGGGCGGGCGGAACACCGGGGAGCTGTTTTTT
abundance: NA; j_gene: TRBJ2-1; v_gene: TRBV18; d_gene: TRBD2; CDR3aa: CASSPPGLAGGSEQFF; CDR3nt: TGTGCCAGCTCACCACCGGGACTAGCGGGAGGATCCGAGCAGTTCTTC
abundance: NA; j_gene: TRBJ2-5; v_gene: TRBV9; d_gene: TRBD2; CDR3aa: CASSVGSSGGRETQYF; CDR3nt: TGTGCCAGCAGCGTAGGGTCCAGCGGGGGCAGGGAGACCCAGTACTTC
abundance: NA; j_gene: TRBJ1-3; v_gene: TRBV6-5; d_gene: NA; CDR3aa: CASRGHLRNTIYF; CDR3nt: TGTGCCAGCAGGGGGCACCTTCGAAACACCATATATTTT
abundance: NA; j_gene: TRBJ2-7; v_gene: TRBV27; d_gene: TRBD2; CDR3aa: CASSRGLAGGQLLYEQYF; CDR3nt: TGTGCCAGCAGTCGTGGACTAGCGGGAGGTCAACTTCTTTACGAGCAGTACTTC
abundance: NA; j_gene: TRBJ1-5; v_gene: TRBV7-9; d_gene: NA; CDR3aa: CASSPVGAWQPQHF; CDR3nt: TGTGCCAGCAGCCCCGTAGGGGCTTGGCAGCCCCAGCATTTT
abundance: NA; j_gene: TRBJ2-1; v_gene: TRBV5-6; d_gene: TRBD1; CDR3aa: CASSSGQGPYNEQFF; CDR3nt: TGTGCCAGCAGCTCAGGACAGGGTCCTTACAATGAGCAGTTCTTC
abundance: NA; j_gene: TRBJ1-1; v_gene: TRBV28; d_gene: NA; CDR3aa: CASSLYRTSAFF; CDR3nt: TGTGCCAGCAGTTTATACAGGACGTCAGCTTTCTTT
abundance: NA; j_gene: TRBJ2-4; v_gene: TRBV18; d_gene: NA; CDR3aa: CASSPTGSQNIQYF; CDR3nt: TGTGCCAGCTCACCGACGGGATCCCAAAACATTCAGTACTTC
abundance: NA; j_gene: TRBJ2-7; v_gene: TRBV28; d_gene: TRBD1; CDR3aa: CASSQPQGAGEQYF; CDR3nt: TGTGCCAGCAGTCAACCTCAGGGGGCCGGGGAGCAGTACTTC
abundance: NA; j_gene: TRBJ1-1; v_gene: TRBV11-3; d_gene: TRBD1; CDR3aa: CASSLGTGAEAFF; CDR3nt: TGTGCCAGCAGCTTAGGGACAGGGGCTGAAGCTTTCTTT
abundance: NA; j_gene: TRBJ2-3; v_gene: TRBV9; d_gene: TRBD2; CDR3aa: CASSAGLAGHTTVDTQYF; CDR3nt: TGTGCCAGCAGCGCGGGACTAGCGGGTCATACAACGGTAGATACGCAGTATTTT
abundance: once; j_gene: TRBJ2-3; v_gene: TRBV27; d_gene: NA; CDR3aa: CASSLRGTRITDGLGTQYF; CDR3nt: TGTGCCAGCAGTTTACGGGGGACCCGTATTACGGATGGATTGGGTACGCAGTATTTT
abundance: NA; j_gene: TRBJ2-1; v_gene: TRBV7-2; d_gene: TRBD2; CDR3aa: CASSLSGRDNEQFF; CDR3nt: TGTGCCAGCAGCTTGAGCGGGAGGGACAATGAGCAGTTCTTC
abundance: once; j_gene: TRBJ1-5; v_gene: TRBV15; d_gene: NA; CDR3aa: CATSRVGWGDGNQPQHF; CDR3nt: TGTGCCACCAGCAGAGTTGGGTGGGGGGACGGCAATCAGCCCCAGCATTTT
abundance: few; j_gene: TRBJ2-1; v_gene: TRBV5-1; d_gene: NA; CDR3aa: CASTRSDSHRGNEQFF; CDR3nt: TGCGCCAGCACACGTTCGGACAGTCACCGTGGCAATGAGCAGTTCTTC
abundance: few; j_gene: TRBJ2-5; v_gene: TRBV5-1; d_gene: TRBD2; CDR3aa: CASSFASGRQETQYF; CDR3nt: TGCGCCAGCAGCTTCGCTAGCGGGAGGCAAGAGACCCAGTACTTC
abundance: once; j_gene: TRBJ2-1; v_gene: TRBV9; d_gene: TRBD2; CDR3aa: CASSGTSATYNEQFF; CDR3nt: TGTGCCAGCAGCGGGACTAGCGCGACCTACAATGAGCAGTTCTTC
abundance: NA; j_gene: TRBJ1-4; v_gene: TRBV5-1; d_gene: NA; CDR3aa: CASSLAGPGGEKLFF; CDR3nt: TGCGCCAGCAGCTTGGCCGGTCCAGGCGGGGAAAAACTGTTTTTT
abundance: NA; j_gene: TRBJ2-7; v_gene: TRBV6-5; d_gene: TRBD2; CDR3aa: CASSPLAGGGEQYF; CDR3nt: TGTGCCAGCAGTCCTCTAGCGGGAGGAGGCGAGCAGTACTTC
abundance: NA; j_gene: TRBJ2-2; v_gene: TRBV5-1; d_gene: TRBD2; CDR3aa: CASSTATSGNTGELFF; CDR3nt: TGCGCCAGCAGCACCGCGACTAGCGGAAACACCGGGGAGCTGTTTTTT
abundance: NA; j_gene: TRBJ2-7; v_gene: TRBV7-2; d_gene: TRBD2; CDR3aa: CASSSPGLAGGSYYEQYF; CDR3nt: TGTGCCAGCAGCTCGCCGGGACTAGCGGGAGGCTCCTACTACGAGCAGTACTTC
abundance: NA; j_gene: TRBJ1-1; v_gene: TRBV4-1; d_gene: NA; CDR3aa: CASSQDGGGANTEAFF; CDR3nt: TGCGCCAGCAGCCAAGATGGAGGGGGGGCCAACACTGAAGCTTTCTTT
abundance: NA; j_gene: TRBJ2-7; v_gene: TRBV7-9; d_gene: NA; CDR3aa: CASSFGDWSQQYF; CDR3nt: TGTGCCAGCAGCTTTGGGGACTGGTCCCAGCAGTACTTC
abundance: NA; j_gene: TRBJ1-2; v_gene: TRBV30; d_gene: TRBD1; CDR3aa: CAWSLLQGSSSTF; CDR3nt: TGTGCCTGGAGTCTTCTACAGGGGTCCAGTTCCACCTTC
abundance: NA; j_gene: TRBJ2-2; v_gene: TRBV6-1; d_gene: NA; CDR3aa: CASREINTGELFF; CDR3nt: TGTGCCAGCAGGGAGATAAACACCGGGGAGCTGTTTTTT
abundance: NA; j_gene: TRBJ1-2; v_gene: TRBV2; d_gene: NA; CDR3aa: CASSEGTFSGGYTF; CDR3nt: TGTGCCAGCAGTGAAGGTACATTTTCGGGAGGCTACACCTTC
abundance: NA; j_gene: TRBJ1-2; v_gene: TRBV19; d_gene: NA; CDR3aa: CASSMSGEGYGYTF; CDR3nt: TGTGCCAGTAGTATGTCGGGGGAGGGCTATGGCTACACCTTC
abundance: NA; j_gene: TRBJ1-3; v_gene: TRBV6-1; d_gene: NA; CDR3aa: CASSEGTPGNTIYF; CDR3nt: TGTGCCAGCAGTGAAGGGACACCTGGAAACACCATATATTTT
abundance: NA; j_gene: TRBJ2-1; v_gene: TRBV7-7; d_gene: TRBD2; CDR3aa: CASSQGTSPLSSYNEQFF; CDR3nt: TGTGCTAGCAGCCAAGGGACTAGCCCTCTTAGCTCCTACAATGAGCAGTTCTTC
abundance: NA; j_gene: TRBJ2-5; v_gene: TRBV28; d_gene: NA; CDR3aa: CASRSGGQETQYF; CDR3nt: TGTGCCAGCAGGTCGGGCGGGCAAGAGACCCAGTACTTC
abundance: NA; j_gene: TRBJ1-4; v_gene: TRBV6-1; d_gene: TRBD1; CDR3aa: CASSEAGQDETNEKLFF; CDR3nt: TGTGCCAGCAGTGAAGCGGGACAGGATGAGACTAATGAAAAACTGTTTTTT
abundance: NA; j_gene: TRBJ2-7; v_gene: TRBV28; d_gene: NA; CDR3aa: CATITAYEQYF; CDR3nt: TGTGCCACCATAACAGCCTACGAGCAGTACTTC
abundance: NA; j_gene: TRBJ2-1; v_gene: TRBV5-1; d_gene: TRBD2; CDR3aa: CASSLVTSGIGHEQFF; CDR3nt: TGCGCCAGCAGCTTGGTAACTAGCGGGATTGGACATGAGCAGTTCTTC
abundance: NA; j_gene: TRBJ2-2; v_gene: TRBV2; d_gene: TRBD1; CDR3aa: CASSRLAPGTGGGTGELFF; CDR3nt: TGTGCCAGCAGTCGACTCGCCCCCGGGACAGGGGGCGGCACCGGGGAGCTGTTTTTT
abundance: NA; j_gene: TRBJ2-1; v_gene: TRBV30; d_gene: TRBD2; CDR3aa: CAWSSGRAHYNEQFF; CDR3nt: TGTGCCTGGAGTAGCGGGAGGGCCCATTACAATGAGCAGTTCTTC